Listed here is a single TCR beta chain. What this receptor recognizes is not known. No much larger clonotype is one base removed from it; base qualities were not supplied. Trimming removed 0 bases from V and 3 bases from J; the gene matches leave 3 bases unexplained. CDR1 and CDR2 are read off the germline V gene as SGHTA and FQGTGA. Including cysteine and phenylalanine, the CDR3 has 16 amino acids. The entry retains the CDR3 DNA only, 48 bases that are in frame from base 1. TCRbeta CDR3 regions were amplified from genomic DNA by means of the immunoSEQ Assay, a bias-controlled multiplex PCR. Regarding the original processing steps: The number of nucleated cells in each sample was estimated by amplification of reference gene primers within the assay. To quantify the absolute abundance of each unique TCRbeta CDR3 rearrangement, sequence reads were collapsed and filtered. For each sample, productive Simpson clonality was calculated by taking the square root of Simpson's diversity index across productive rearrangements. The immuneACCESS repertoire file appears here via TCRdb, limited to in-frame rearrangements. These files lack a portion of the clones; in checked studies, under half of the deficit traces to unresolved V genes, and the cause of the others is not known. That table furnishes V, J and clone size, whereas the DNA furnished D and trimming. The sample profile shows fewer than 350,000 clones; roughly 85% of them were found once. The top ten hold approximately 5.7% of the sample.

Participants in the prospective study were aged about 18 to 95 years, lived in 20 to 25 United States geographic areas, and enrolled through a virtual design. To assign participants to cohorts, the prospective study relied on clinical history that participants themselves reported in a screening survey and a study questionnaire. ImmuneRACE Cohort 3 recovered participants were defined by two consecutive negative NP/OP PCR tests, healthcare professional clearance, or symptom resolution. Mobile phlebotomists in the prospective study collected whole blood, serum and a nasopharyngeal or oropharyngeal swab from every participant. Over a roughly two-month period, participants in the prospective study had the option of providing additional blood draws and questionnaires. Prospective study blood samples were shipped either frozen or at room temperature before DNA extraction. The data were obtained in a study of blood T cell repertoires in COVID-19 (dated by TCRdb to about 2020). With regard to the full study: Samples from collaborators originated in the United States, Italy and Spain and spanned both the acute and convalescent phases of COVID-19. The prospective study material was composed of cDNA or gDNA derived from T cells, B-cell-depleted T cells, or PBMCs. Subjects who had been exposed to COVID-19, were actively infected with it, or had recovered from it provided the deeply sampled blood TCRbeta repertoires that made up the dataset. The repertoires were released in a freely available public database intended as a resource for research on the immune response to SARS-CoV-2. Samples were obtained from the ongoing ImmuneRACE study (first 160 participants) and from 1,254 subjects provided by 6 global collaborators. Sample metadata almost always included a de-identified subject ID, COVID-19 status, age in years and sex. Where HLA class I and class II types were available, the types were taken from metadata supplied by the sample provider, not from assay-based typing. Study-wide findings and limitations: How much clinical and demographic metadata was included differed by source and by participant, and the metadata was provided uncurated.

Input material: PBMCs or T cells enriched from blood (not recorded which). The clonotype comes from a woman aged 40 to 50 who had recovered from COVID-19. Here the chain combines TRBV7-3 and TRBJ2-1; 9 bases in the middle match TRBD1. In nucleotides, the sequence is TGTGCCAGCAGCTTAACACAGGGGGCCGTCTACAATGAGCAGTTCTTC. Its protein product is CASSLTQGAVYNEQFF.